This T cell receptor beta chain appears in the sequencing data of a study of blood T cells in healthy people across ages. Study details: Through template switching, about one barcoded beta molecule was captured per two T cells, as measured in model experiments.

The authors ran a second PCR of about 6 to 11 cycles using a sample-barcoded 5' primer and a J-beta primer mix. Using its own MiXCR run on the 5' RACE reads, TCRdb lists one record per CDR3 protein. The table has about 970,000 distinct CDR3 sequences, about 51% seen once. The V and J ends lost 1 base and 3 bases, in that order; junction bases with no gene match: 4. The germline gives CDR1 MGHRA, CDR2 YSYEKL. The length of the CDR3 is 16 residues. The source is a woman aged 60-75 years in good health. The gene calls are TRBV4-1 and TRBJ2-1, with 9 nucleotides matching TRBD2. The sample taken for sequencing was blood. In DNA form, the CDR3 reads TGCGCCAGCAGCCAAGGGGCGACTAGCGGCTACAATGAGCAGTTCTTC. Protein product: CASSQGATSGYNEQFF.